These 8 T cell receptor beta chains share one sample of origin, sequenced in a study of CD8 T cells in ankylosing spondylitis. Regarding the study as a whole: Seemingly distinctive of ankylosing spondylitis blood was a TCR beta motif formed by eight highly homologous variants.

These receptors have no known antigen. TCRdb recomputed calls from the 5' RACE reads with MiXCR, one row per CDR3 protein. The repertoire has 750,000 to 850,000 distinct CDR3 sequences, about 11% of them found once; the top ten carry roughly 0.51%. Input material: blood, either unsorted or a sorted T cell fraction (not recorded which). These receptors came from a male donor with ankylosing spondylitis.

The CDR3, as DNA: TGTGCCACCAGCGGTATCGTAGAGACCCAGTACTTC. As protein: CATSGIVETQYF. The V and J genes are TRBV15 and TRBJ2-5; D remains ambiguous. V lost 5 bases, J lost 4 bases, and 8 bases lay in between. The CDR3 runs 12 residues. The germline V gene has CDR1 LNHNV and CDR2 YYDKDF (reference sequence).

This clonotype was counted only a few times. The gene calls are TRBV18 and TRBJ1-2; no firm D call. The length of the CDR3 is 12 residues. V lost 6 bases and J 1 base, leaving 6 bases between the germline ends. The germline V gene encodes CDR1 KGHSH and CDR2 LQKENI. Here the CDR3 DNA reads TGTGCCAGCTCCCAAAATAACTATGGCTACACCTTC. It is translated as CASSQNNYGYTF.

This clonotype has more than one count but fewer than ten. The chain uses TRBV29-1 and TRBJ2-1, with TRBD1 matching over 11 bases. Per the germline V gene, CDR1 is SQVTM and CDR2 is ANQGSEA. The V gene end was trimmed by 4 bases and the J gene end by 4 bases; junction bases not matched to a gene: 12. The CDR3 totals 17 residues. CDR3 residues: CSVVLSGTGGRYNEQFF. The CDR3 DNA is TGCAGCGTTGTGCTATCTGGGACAGGGGGACGATACAATGAGCAGTTCTTC.

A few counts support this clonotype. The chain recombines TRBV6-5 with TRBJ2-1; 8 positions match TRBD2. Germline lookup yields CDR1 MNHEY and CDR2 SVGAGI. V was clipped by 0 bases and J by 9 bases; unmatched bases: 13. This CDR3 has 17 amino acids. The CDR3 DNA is TGTGCCAGCAGTTACTCCAGCGGGGGCTCCCAAGAAAGTGAGCAGTTCTTC. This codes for CASSYSSGGSQESEQFF.

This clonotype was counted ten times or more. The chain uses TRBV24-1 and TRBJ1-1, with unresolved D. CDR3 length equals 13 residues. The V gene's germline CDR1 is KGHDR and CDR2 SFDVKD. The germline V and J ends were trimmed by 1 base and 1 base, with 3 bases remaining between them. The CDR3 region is CATSDFGNTEAFF. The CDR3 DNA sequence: TGTGCCACCAGTGATTTTGGGAACACTGAAGCTTTCTTT.

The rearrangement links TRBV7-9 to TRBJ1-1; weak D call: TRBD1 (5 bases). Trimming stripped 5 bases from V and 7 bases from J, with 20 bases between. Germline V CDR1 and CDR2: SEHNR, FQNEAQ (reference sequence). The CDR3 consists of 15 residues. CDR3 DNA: TGTGCCAGCAGCCTACATGGGGTCCCGGGGGGTGAAGCTTTCTTT. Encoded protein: CASSLHGVPGGEAFF.

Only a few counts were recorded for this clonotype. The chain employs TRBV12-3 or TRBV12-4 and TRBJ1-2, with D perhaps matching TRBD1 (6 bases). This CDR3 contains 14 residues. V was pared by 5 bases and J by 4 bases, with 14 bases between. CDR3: CASSPRTASYGYTF. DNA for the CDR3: TGTGCCAGCAGTCCCCGGACAGCGTCCTATGGCTACACCTTC.

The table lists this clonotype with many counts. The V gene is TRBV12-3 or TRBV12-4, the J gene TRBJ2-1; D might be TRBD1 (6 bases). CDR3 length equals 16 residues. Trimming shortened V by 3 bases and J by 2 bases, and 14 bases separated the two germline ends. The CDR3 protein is CASSFWGTSTYNEQFF. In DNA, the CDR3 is TGTGCCAGCAGTTTCTGGGGGACAAGCACCTACAATGAGCAGTTCTTC.